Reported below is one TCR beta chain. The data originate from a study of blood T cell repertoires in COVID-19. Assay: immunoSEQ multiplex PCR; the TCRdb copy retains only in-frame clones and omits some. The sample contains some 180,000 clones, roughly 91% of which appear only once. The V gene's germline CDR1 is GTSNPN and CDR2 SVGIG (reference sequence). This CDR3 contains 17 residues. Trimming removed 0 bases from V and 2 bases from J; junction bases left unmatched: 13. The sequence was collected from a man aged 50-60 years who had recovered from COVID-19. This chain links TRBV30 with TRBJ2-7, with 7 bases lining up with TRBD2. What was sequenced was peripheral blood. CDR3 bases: TGTGCCTGGAGTGTAAGTTTCGGCGGGACTAACACCTACGAGCAGTACTTC. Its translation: CAWSVSFGGTNTYEQYF.